This T cell receptor beta chain is from a study of CD8+ T cells in alopecia areata. Lesional scalp punch biopsies and peripheral blood came from alopecia areata patients. In germline, CDR1 is MDHEN, CDR2 SYDVKM. This CDR3 region has 15 residues. With 6 bases removed from V and 0 bases from J, the gap between germline ends came to 15 bases. Reverse transcribed after extraction, RNA yielded cDNA as the sequencing template. Profiling relied on immunoSEQ multiplex PCR, and the TCRdb table lists in-frame clones only, not all of them. The sample holds 9,500 to 15,000 clones, 60% seen once. The sequencing input was skin. The genes are TRBV28 and TRBJ2-7; D gene ambiguous. This sequence was found in a human donor with alopecia areata. The CDR3 protein is CASSPGFSISYEQYF. Written as DNA, the CDR3 is TGTGCCAGCAGCCCTGGGTTCTCGATCTCCTACGAGCAGTACTTC.